Listed here are 5 T cell receptor beta chains from one sample, sequenced in a study of T cell responses to AZD1222 COVID-19 vaccine. Produced via immunoSEQ multiplex PCR; TCRdb's table is partial and in-frame only. The sample has about 200,000 clones; approximately 91% are singletons. The material sequenced was peripheral blood, taken 28 days after the second AZD1222 dose. The receptors come from an adult who received the AZD1222 COVID-19 vaccine.

This clone was picked up a small number of times. The rearrangement uses TRBV4-1 and TRBJ2-5, with 9 bases identical to TRBD1. This CDR3 comprises 17 residues. Germline trimming cut 4 bases from V and 2 bases from J; bases unmatched to any gene: 11. Germline assignment: CDR1 MGHRA and CDR2 YSYEKL. The CDR3 DNA reads TGCGCCAGCAGCCTTCACCGGACAGGGGAAACGCAAGAGACCCAGTACTTC. It encodes CASSLHRTGETQETQYF.

This chain uses TRBV4-1 with TRBJ1-6; D perhaps matches TRBD1 (5 bases). The CDR3 runs 16 residues. In germline, CDR1 is MGHRA, CDR2 YSYEKL. V gave up 0 bases and J gave up 7 bases, with 13 bases separating them. The CDR3 sequence: CASSQEVEGQNSPLHF. Written as DNA, the CDR3 is TGCGCCAGCAGCCAAGAGGTGGAGGGGCAAAATTCACCCCTCCACTTT.

J is TRBJ1-3 and V is TRBV3-1 (or the pseudogene TRBV3-2); 11 nucleotides agree with TRBD1. Germline V CDR1 and CDR2: LGHDT, YNNKEL (reference sequence). The V gene end was trimmed by 0 bases and the J gene end by 11 bases; junction bases not matched to a gene: 12. The CDR3 runs 17 residues. Written as DNA, the CDR3 is TGTGCCAGCAGCCAAGATATTCGAGGACAGGGGGCTCTTGCCATATATTTT. It specifies CASSQDIRGQGALAIYF.

The rearrangement joins TRBV5-1 to TRBJ2-3, with D tentatively TRBD2 (5 bases). Trimming cost V 0 bases and J 0 bases, with 11 bases left between them. The CDR3 is 16 amino acids. The germline CDR1 and CDR2 sequences are SGHRS and YFSETQ. Here the CDR3 DNA reads TGCGCCAGCAGCTTGGTTCAAGCGGATAGCACAGATACGCAGTATTTT. Translating gives CASSLVQADSTDTQYF.

The chain combines TRBV5-1 with TRBJ2-3, with D possibly being TRBD2 (6 bases). The V gene lost 4 bases and the J gene lost 4 bases, with 13 bases spanning the gap. This CDR3 is built from 14 residues. Per the germline V gene, CDR1 is SGHRS and CDR2 is YFSETQ. This CDR3 is CASSTPAGSDTQYF. Here the CDR3 DNA reads TGCGCCAGCAGCACCCCTGCGGGATCAGATACGCAGTATTTT.